This record covers a single T cell receptor beta chain. This clonotype was counted at least ten times. Its cognate antigen has yet to be identified. Base qualities were left out, and no much larger clone turns up one base away. Expansion of CD8+CD57+ cells had been shown by flow cytometry in the patients chosen for sequencing. All patients had severe acquired aplastic anemia diagnosed by International Study of Aplastic Anemia and Agranulocytosis and Camitta criteria. No patient had received any therapy when blood was sampled. In this study, sorted CD4+ and CD8+ T cells from the blood of healthy subjects and of severe aplastic anemia patients had their TCR repertoires deep-sequenced. In the USA, patient enrollment took place under clinicaltrials.gov protocols 00001620, 01623167, 00001397, 00071045, 00081523 and 00961064. Ficoll-Paque density gradient centrifugation was used to isolate peripheral blood mononuclear cells. Before DNA extraction, CD4+ and CD8+ T cells were sorted with FACS or magnetic beads.

The data are from a study of CD8+CD57+ T cells in acquired aplastic anemia (dated by TCRdb to 2017 to 2018). Concerning the study at large: Extracted DNA from sorted CD4+ and CD8+ cells averaged around 3.3 ug, ranging from about 0.18 to 27.4 ug. CD8+CD57+ expansion was defined as frequency above the mean frequency observed in healthy subjects.

The investigation overall reported the following: CD8+ Simpson's diversity did not differ significantly between patients and healthy controls (P=0.060). Roughly 29 CD8+ CDR3 sequences were found to be shared between patients and controls, but these sequences appeared to be highly expressed in patients and within the immunodominant clones of the patients.

V and J lose 7 bases and 6 bases, and a span of 25 bases separates them. The CDR3 numbers 16 residues from cysteine through phenylalanine. Solely the CDR3 DNA is kept, with 48 bases framed from the first base. The germline V gene encodes CDR1 MNHNS and CDR2 SASEGT. Genomic DNA was used as template for profiling of TCR beta VDJ combinations and CDR3 sequences. An Illumina HiSeq 2000 was used for TCR repertoire sequencing. Per the source publication's procedure: Repertoire assessment relied on Simpson's diversity index, CDR3 size and DJ length profiles, and TRBV/TRBJ rearrangement plots. The most abundant DNA sequence in the deep sequencing data was defined as the immunodominant clone. CDR3 amino acid sequences were screened for sharing across subjects and were compared with published repertoires and the VDJdb database. TCRdb applied fastp at Q25 and MiXCR to the public reads, then kept only in-frame beta chains. Under each unique CDR3 protein, matching rows form one entry showing the most common genes and DNA. These V and J calls derive from TCRdb rather than the authors' analysis. This sample holds approximately 120,000 distinct CDR3 sequences; approximately 36% were observed only once. The leading ten clones occupy around 2.7% of the sample.

The rearranged segments are TRBV6-1 and TRBJ2-7; the D element could tentatively be TRBD1 or TRBD2, as 5 bases agree for each. Sequenced: sorted CD4+, CD8+, or CD8+CD57+ T cells (not recorded which) from PBMCs. The sequence was obtained from a human donor with aplastic anemia. The CDR3 amino acid sequence is: CASILAWGSGLSEQYF. The DNA sequence is given as TGTGCCAGCATCCTGGCGTGGGGGTCCGGATTGTCCGAGCAGTACTTC.